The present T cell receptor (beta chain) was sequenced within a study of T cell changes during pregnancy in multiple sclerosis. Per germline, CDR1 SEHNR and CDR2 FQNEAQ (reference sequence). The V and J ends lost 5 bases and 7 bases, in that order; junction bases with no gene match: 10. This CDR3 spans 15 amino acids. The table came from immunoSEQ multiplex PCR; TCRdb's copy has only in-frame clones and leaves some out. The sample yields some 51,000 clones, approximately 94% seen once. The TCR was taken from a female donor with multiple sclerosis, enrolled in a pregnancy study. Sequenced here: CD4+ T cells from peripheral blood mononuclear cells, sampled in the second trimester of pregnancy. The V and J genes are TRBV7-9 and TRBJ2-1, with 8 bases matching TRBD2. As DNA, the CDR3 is TGTGCCAGCAGCCTGGGGTCTAGCGGGTCAAATGAGCAGTTCTTC. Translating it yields CASSLGSSGSNEQFF.